A single T cell receptor beta chain is shown here with its context. Compared with germline, one end of the junction differs, possibly owing to a read error. This specimen belongs to a study of Ad26.COV2.S vaccination and SARS-CoV-2 variants. Germline CDR1 and CDR2: MNHEY and SVGAGI. The CDR3 has 12 residues. Treatment meaning: about 20 received Ad26.COV2.S at low or high dose, single or two shots; about 5 received placebo; per-sample allocation not given. The investigators took samples on day 63 after the first vaccine or placebo injection. A Boston adult aged 18-55 years was the donor. Repertoires were generated with immunoSEQ multiplex PCR, while TCRdb's copy carries only in-frame clones and drops some. This sample has 350,000 to 400,000 clones, with 80% to 90% found just once.

The V gene is TRBV6-5, the J gene TRBJ1-1; D is unclear. The input for sequencing was peripheral blood, taken in a trial of Ad26.COV2.S vaccine versus placebo. The clonotype comes from a person between 18 and 65 years old who received the Ad26.COV2.S COVID-19 vaccine or a placebo. The CDR3 DNA reads TGTGCCAGCAGTTACGGGGAAACTGAAGTTTTCTTT. It codes for CASSYGETEVFF.